The 28 T cell receptor beta chains below were found in one sample sequenced in a study of blood T cell repertoires in COVID-19. The repertoire was sequenced with immunoSEQ multiplex PCR; TCRdb's copy has only in-frame clones and lacks some. This sample yields under 250,000 clones, of which less than 90% are seen a single time; about 5.9% belongs to the top ten. The sequencing input was peripheral blood. These receptors were collected from a man aged 60 to 69 with acute or convalescent COVID-19.

The rearrangement links TRBV6-2 or TRBV6-3 to TRBJ1-6; D gene ambiguous. In germline, CDR1 is MNHEY, CDR2 SVGEGT. The CDR3 is 14 amino acids. V was clipped by 2 bases and J by 9 bases, with 11 bases between them. CDR3 nucleotide sequence: TGTGCCAGCAGTTACGGGCCCCGGTCTTCACCCCTCCACTTT. Its translation: CASSYGPRSSPLHF.

This clone has a single count. V usage is TRBV30 and J usage is TRBJ2-3; possible D gene TRBD2, 6 bases. V lost 2 bases, J lost 2 bases, and 11 bases lay in between. The CDR3 has 14 residues. Per germline, CDR1 GTSNPN and CDR2 SVGIG (reference sequence). The chain's CDR3 is CAWSRAGITDTQYF. CDR3 in DNA: TGTGCCTGGAGTCGGGCGGGAATCACAGATACGCAGTATTTT.

This chain links TRBV7-8 with TRBJ2-4; 10 positions agree with TRBD2. With V trimmed by 5 bases and J by 8 bases, 24 bases remained unmatched. CDR1 SGHVS and CDR2 FQNEAQ come from the germline V gene. There are 20 residues in the CDR3. The CDR3 loop is CASSPRGPGLASLPADIQYF. CDR3 nucleotides: TGTGCCAGCAGCCCAAGAGGTCCGGGACTAGCGTCTCTCCCCGCGGACATTCAGTACTTC.

Comments on this clone: In the same sample, other DNA sequences code for this CDR3. The CDR3 reads CASSPRTGRNSPLHF. In DNA form, the CDR3 reads TGTGCCAGCAGCCCGAGGACAGGGCGGAATTCACCCCTCCACTTT. The chain recombines TRBV9 with TRBJ1-6, with 8 positions matching TRBD1. The CDR3 sequence is 15 residues long. In germline, CDR1 is SGDLS, CDR2 YYNGEE. V shed 4 bases, J shed 7 bases, and the junction held 7 bases outside the gene matches.

The chain carries TRBV18 and TRBJ2-7, with D possibly being TRBD2 (7 bases). Germline V gives CDR1 KGHSH, CDR2 LQKENI. The CDR3 spans 15 residues. V was clipped by 4 bases and J by 1 base, with 14 bases between them. The DNA of the CDR3 is TGTGCCAGCTCACGAACAGGGAGGGGGTCCTACGAGCAGTACTTC. It specifies CASSRTGRGSYEQYF.

The gene calls are TRBV3-1 (or the pseudogene TRBV3-2) and TRBJ2-3; no clear D. Trimming left V 1 base short and J 7 bases short, with 9 bases between. CDR1 LGHDT and CDR2 YNNKEL come from the germline V gene (reference sequence). The CDR3 is 13 amino acids. The CDR3 region has the DNA TGTGCCAGCAGCCAAGGGCCGTCAAATACGCAGTATTTT. Translating it yields CASSQGPSNTQYF.

The chain links TRBV29-1 to TRBJ1-1; maybe TRBD1 (5 bases). The CDR3 loop spans 10 amino acids. The V and J ends lost 4 bases and 7 bases respectively, with 7 bases between them. Germline-derived CDR1 and CDR2 are SQVTM and ANQGSEA. The CDR3 sequence: CSVATVEAFF. The CDR3 bases are TGCAGCGTTGCGACAGTTGAAGCTTTCTTT.

This chain joins TRBV18 and TRBJ2-3, with 7 nucleotides matching TRBD2. Germline assignment: CDR1 KGHSH and CDR2 LQKENI. The CDR3 runs to 15 residues. V lost 2 bases to trimming and J lost 5 bases; unmatched junction nucleotides: 7. DNA of the CDR3: TGTGCCAGCTCACCATCCGGGAGGTGGGGAGATACGCAGTATTTT. This codes for CASSPSGRWGDTQYF.

A few counts support this clone. The chain joins TRBV6-2 or TRBV6-3 to TRBJ1-2; 7 positions agree with TRBD1. The ends lost 5 bases at V and 3 bases at J; junction bases unmatched: 6. Germline CDR1 reads MNHEY; CDR2 reads SVGEGT. The CDR3 totals 14 residues. DNA for the CDR3: TGTGCCAGCAGTAATCCGGGACAGTACTATGGCTACACCTTC. It encodes CASSNPGQYYGYTF.

This clone showed up just once. The genes are TRBV7-2 and TRBJ1-2; maybe TRBD1 (6 bases). Germline V gene sequence: CDR1 SGHTA, CDR2 FQGNSA. V was trimmed by 1 base and J by 0 bases, leaving 21 bases between them. The CDR3 totals 19 residues. For the CDR3, the DNA is TGTGCCAGCAGCTTAGTTAAGAGGTTTCGGGACATGTCTAACTATGGCTACACCTTC. It codes for CASSLVKRFRDMSNYGYTF.

This clone was observed a single time. This chain connects TRBV5-3 to TRBJ1-6; 9 bases align to TRBD1. Being an ORF, TRBV5-3 has a function that is uncertain. The length of the CDR3 is 20 residues. The ends lost 3 bases at V and 0 bases at J; junction bases unmatched: 13. The CDR3 bases are TGTGCCAGAAGCTCTAGGGGACAGGGAGAGAGGGGCTCCTATAATTCACCCCTCCACTTT. Translation: CARSSRGQGERGSYNSPLHF.

This chain links TRBV5-5 with TRBJ1-1, with 9 bases that match TRBD1. This CDR3 spans 18 amino acids. V lost 4 bases to trimming and J lost 5 bases; unmatched junction nucleotides: 18. The germline V gene has CDR1 SGHKS and CDR2 YYEKEE (reference sequence). The CDR3 is CASSQYGTGTLLKTEAFF. Here the CDR3 DNA reads TGTGCCAGCAGCCAATACGGGACAGGGACCCTCCTAAAGACTGAAGCTTTCTTT.

This sequence joins TRBV5-1 and TRBJ1-3; D unresolved. From germline, CDR1 is SGHRS and CDR2 YFSETQ. The CDR3 contains 14 residues. With 5 bases removed from V and 0 bases from J, the gap between germline ends came to 9 bases. CDR3 bases: TGCGCCAGCAGGGCGGATTTCTCTGGAAACACCATATATTTT. Amino acid sequence: CASRADFSGNTIYF.

The gene calls are TRBV5-6 and TRBJ1-2, with D perhaps matching TRBD1 (6 bases). The germline V and J ends were trimmed by 4 bases and 4 bases, with 8 bases remaining between them. There are 12 residues in the CDR3. Germline V gene lookup returns CDR1 SGHDT and CDR2 YYEEEE. The CDR3 protein is CASSVGGYGYTF. CDR3 DNA sequence: TGTGCCAGCAGCGTAGGGGGCTATGGCTACACCTTC.

The J gene is TRBJ2-7, the V gene TRBV30; TRBD2 agrees at 12 bases. This CDR3 is 14 amino acids long. With V trimmed by 3 bases and J by 3 bases, 3 bases remained unmatched. CDR1 and CDR2 from the germline V gene are GTSNPN and SVGIG (reference sequence). Here the CDR3 reads CAWRLAGGYYEQYF. The CDR3 nucleotides are TGTGCCTGGAGACTAGCGGGAGGTTACTACGAGCAGTACTTC.

V and J are TRBV28 and TRBJ1-4; D gene ambiguous. Germline CDR1 is MDHEN and CDR2 is SYDVKM. V dropped 1 base and J dropped 7 bases, with 16 bases sitting between them. CDR3 size: 16 residues. The CDR3 region is CASSLSGTLSAEKLFF. DNA for the CDR3: TGTGCCAGCAGTTTATCAGGAACCCTATCCGCTGAAAAACTGTTTTTT.

The V gene is TRBV9, the J gene TRBJ2-2; TRBD2 matches 12 bases. The CDR3 extends over 16 amino acids. Germline-derived CDR1 and CDR2 are SGDLS and YYNGEE. V was pared by 6 bases and J by 5 bases, with 8 bases of the junction left unmatched. CDR3: CASTVQTSGRTGELFF. The CDR3 nucleotides are TGTGCCAGCACCGTCCAAACTAGCGGGAGGACCGGGGAGCTGTTTTTT.

The CDR3 DNA follows: TGTGCCAGCAGTACCGGGATCCTAGGGACCCAGTACTTC. Translated: CASSTGILGTQYF. The chain employs TRBV6-5 and TRBJ2-5; possible D gene TRBD2, 5 bases. Germline CDR1 and CDR2: MNHEY and SVGAGI. CDR3 length: 13 residues. V shed 5 bases and J shed 7 bases, with 14 bases lying between them.

J is TRBJ1-1 and V is TRBV15; no reliable D call. Germline CDR1 is LNHNV and CDR2 is YYDKDF (reference sequence). The CDR3 runs 13 residues. Deletions cut 5 bases from V and 4 bases from J, with 11 bases between. The CDR3 sequence is CATSGGRATEAFF. CDR3 in DNA: TGTGCCACCAGCGGAGGGAGGGCCACTGAAGCTTTCTTT. Based on the CDR3 plus reference TRBV15 and TRBJ1-1, the full variable domain is DAMVIQNPRYQVTQFGKPVTLSCSQTLNHNVMYWYQQKSSQAPKLLFHYYDKDFNNEADTPDNFQSRRPNTSFCFLDIRSPGLGDTAMYLCATSGGRATEAFFGQGTRLTVV.

This chain links TRBV2 with TRBJ2-7; 11 nucleotides match TRBD1. This CDR3 spans 16 amino acids. The V gene's germline CDR1 is SNHLY and CDR2 FYNNEI. J gave up 5 bases and V 5 bases, and 11 bases lay outside the gene matches. The CDR3 DNA is TGTGCCAGCAGTCGCATCGGACAGGGGGCTAAGAACGAGCAGTACTTC. Amino acid sequence: CASSRIGQGAKNEQYF.

This clone was seen more than once but under ten times. J is TRBJ2-7 and V is TRBV7-2; D not resolved. Germline loops: CDR1 SGHTA, CDR2 FQGNSA. This CDR3 contains 16 residues. Trimming pared 5 bases from V and 1 base from J, leaving 18 bases between. The CDR3 spells CASSPRAYTASYEQYF. The CDR3, as DNA: TGTGCCAGCAGCCCCCGAGCGTATACTGCGTCCTACGAGCAGTACTTC.

The chain carries TRBV6-2 or TRBV6-3 and TRBJ2-7; TRBD1 aligns across 10 bases. CDR1 and CDR2 from the germline V gene are MNHEY and SVGEGT. V gave up 0 bases and J gave up 3 bases; unmatched junction bases: 2. The CDR3 is made up of 15 amino acids. Here the CDR3 DNA reads TGTGCCAGCAGTTACTCCCGGACAGGGGGCTACGAGCAGTACTTC. This gives the protein CASSYSRTGGYEQYF.

CDR3 bases: TGTGCCAGCAGCGAACAGTACGACGAGCAGTACTTC. Translation gives CASSEQYDEQYF. This chain joins TRBV5-6 and TRBJ2-7; D is unresolved. The V and J ends lost 4 bases and 5 bases respectively, with 10 bases between them. Germline V gene lookup returns CDR1 SGHDT and CDR2 YYEEEE. The CDR3 loop spans 12 amino acids.

The chain employs TRBV27 and TRBJ2-7; a possible D gene is TRBD1 (6 bases). Trimming took 6 bases from V and 0 from J, leaving 18 bases between them. Germline V lookup: CDR1 MNHEY, CDR2 SMNVEV (reference sequence). The CDR3 loop spans 16 amino acids. Here the CDR3 DNA reads TGTGCCAGCAGCCTGTACCAGGGGCCCCTCTCCTACGAGCAGTACTTC. It translates to CASSLYQGPLSYEQYF.

The gene calls are TRBV19 and TRBJ2-7, with a possible D match to TRBD1 (6 bases). This CDR3 comprises 14 residues. V was cut by 7 bases and J by 0 bases, with 13 bases left in between. The germline gives CDR1 LNHDA, CDR2 SQIVND (reference sequence). CDR3 residues: CASTRTGNSYEQYF. In DNA form, the CDR3 reads TGTGCCAGTACTAGAACAGGGAACTCCTACGAGCAGTACTTC. The variable domain in full, completed from reference TRBV19 and TRBJ2-7, reads DGGITQSPKYLFRKEGQNVTLSCEQNLNHDAMYWYRQDPGQGLRLIYYSQIVNDFQKGDIAEGYSVSREKKESFPLTVTSAQKNPTAFYLCASTRTGNSYEQYFGPGTRLTVT.

The J gene is TRBJ2-2, the V gene TRBV6-2 or TRBV6-3, with 11 bases that match TRBD2. The CDR3 consists of 17 residues. J was trimmed by 5 bases and V by 6 bases; bases with no gene match: 11. CDR1 is MNHEY and CDR2 is SVGEGT in the germline V gene. The CDR3 protein is CASSHTSGSTFTGELFF. For the CDR3, the DNA is TGTGCCAGCAGCCACACTAGCGGGAGCACTTTTACCGGGGAGCTGTTTTTT.

V gene TRBV7-2 combines with J gene TRBJ2-3; the D gene is possibly TRBD2 (5 bases). V was shortened by 2 bases and J by 2 bases, with 11 bases between the two germline ends. Germline lookup yields CDR1 SGHTA and CDR2 FQGNSA. The CDR3 covers 15 residues. CDR3: CASSLSSSNTDTQYF. In DNA form, the CDR3 reads TGTGCCAGCAGCTTATCTAGCTCCAACACAGATACGCAGTATTTT. Variable domain in full (rest from reference TRBV7-2 and TRBJ2-3): GAGVSQSPSNKVTEKGKDVELRCDPISGHTALYWYRQSLGQGLEFLIYFQGNSAPDKSGLPSDRFSAERTGGSVSTLTIQRTQQEDSAVYLCASSLSSSNTDTQYFGPGTRLTVL.

The chain is built from TRBV28 and TRBJ2-5; TRBD2 matches at 8 bases. Germline V gives CDR1 MDHEN, CDR2 SYDVKM. The CDR3 contains 16 residues. V shed 3 bases, J shed 4 bases, and the junction held 10 bases outside the gene matches. The CDR3 sequence: CASSFYSGRSGETQYF. Written as DNA, the CDR3 is TGTGCCAGCAGTTTCTACAGCGGGAGATCAGGAGAGACCCAGTACTTC.